This T cell receptor beta chain came from a study of T cells in localized non-small cell lung cancer. Study-level findings and limits: The study detected a median around 57 of the top 100 tumor clones in adjacent lung. Sequencing, confined to only one tumor region, leaves heterogeneity possible. Those with higher blood T cell density had longer overall survival. Clonality of T cells reached its maximum in uninvolved adjacent lung, surpassing tumor.

Clones were read by immunoSEQ multiplex PCR, and TCRdb kept only the in-frame ones, dropping some. The table lists 5,000 to 6,500 clones, around 28% of them singletons. Concerning this clone itself: What it binds is unknown.

The CDR3 contains 12 residues. Trimming took 6 bases from V and 7 from J, leaving 13 bases between them. Germline CDR1 and CDR2: SGDLS and YYNGEE. The genes are TRBV9 and TRBJ2-5, with D perhaps being TRBD1 or TRBD2 (6 bases each). This receptor was obtained from a female donor older than 55 with stage I lung adenocarcinoma. This specimen consisted of lung tumor tissue, obtained before any cancer treatment. DNA of the CDR3: TGTGCCAGCACTAGACAGGAGGGGACCCAGTACTTC. Its translation: CASTRQEGTQYF. Looking up the rest from reference TRBV9 and TRBJ2-5 gives the full variable domain: DSGVTQTPKHLITATGQRVTLRCSPRSGDLSVYWYQQSLDQGLQFLIQYYNGEERAKGNILERFSAQQFPDLHSELNLSSLELGDSALYFCASTRQEGTQYFGPGTRLLVL.